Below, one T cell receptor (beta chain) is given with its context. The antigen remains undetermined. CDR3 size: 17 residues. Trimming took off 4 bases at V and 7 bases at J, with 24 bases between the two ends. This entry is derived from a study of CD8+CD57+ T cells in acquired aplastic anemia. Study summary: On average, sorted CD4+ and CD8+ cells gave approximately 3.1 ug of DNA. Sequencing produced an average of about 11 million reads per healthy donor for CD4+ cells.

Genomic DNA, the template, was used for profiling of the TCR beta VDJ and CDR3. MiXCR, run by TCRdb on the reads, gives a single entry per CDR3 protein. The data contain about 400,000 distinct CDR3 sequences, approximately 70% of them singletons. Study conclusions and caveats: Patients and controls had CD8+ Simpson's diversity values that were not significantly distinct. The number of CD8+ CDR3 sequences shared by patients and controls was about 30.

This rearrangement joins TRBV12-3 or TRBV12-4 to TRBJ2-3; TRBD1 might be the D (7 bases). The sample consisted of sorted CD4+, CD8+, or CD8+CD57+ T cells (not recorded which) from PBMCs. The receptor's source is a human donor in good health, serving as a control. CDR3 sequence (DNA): TGTGCCAGCAGTTCCCAGGGGGGACCGTCCCTCACGTATACGCAGTATTTT. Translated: CASSSQGGPSLTYTQYF.